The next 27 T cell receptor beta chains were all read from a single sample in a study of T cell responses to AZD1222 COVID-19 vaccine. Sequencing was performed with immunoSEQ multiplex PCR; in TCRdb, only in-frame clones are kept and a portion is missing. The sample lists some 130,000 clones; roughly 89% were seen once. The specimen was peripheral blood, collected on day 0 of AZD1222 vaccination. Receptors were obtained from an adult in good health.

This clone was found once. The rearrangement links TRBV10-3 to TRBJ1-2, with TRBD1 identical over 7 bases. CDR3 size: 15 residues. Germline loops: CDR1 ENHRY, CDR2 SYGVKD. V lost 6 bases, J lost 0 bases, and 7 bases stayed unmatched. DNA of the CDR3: TGTGCCATCAGCGAGACAGGGCAATCTAACTATGGCTACACCTTC. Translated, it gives CAISETGQSNYGYTF.

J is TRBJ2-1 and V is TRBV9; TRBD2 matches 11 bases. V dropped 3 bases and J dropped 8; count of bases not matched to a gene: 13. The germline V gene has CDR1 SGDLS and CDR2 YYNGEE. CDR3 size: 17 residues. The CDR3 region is CASSGGTSGAPRDEQFF. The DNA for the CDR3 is TGTGCCAGCAGCGGGGGGACTAGCGGCGCTCCGCGGGATGAGCAGTTCTTC.

CDR3 residues: CASKRTGVDEAFF. The CDR3 nucleotides read TGTGCCAGCAAGAGGACAGGGGTCGATGAAGCTTTCTTT. The chain is built from TRBV6-5 and TRBJ1-1; TRBD1 matches at 9 bases. The V gene end was trimmed by 7 bases and the J gene end by 7 bases; junction bases not matched to a gene: 7. CDR3 size: 13 residues. Germline loops: CDR1 MNHEY, CDR2 SVGAGI.

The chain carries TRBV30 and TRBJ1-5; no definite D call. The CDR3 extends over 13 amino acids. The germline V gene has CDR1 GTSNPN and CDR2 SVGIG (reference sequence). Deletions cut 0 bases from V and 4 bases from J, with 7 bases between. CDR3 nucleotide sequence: TGTGCCTGGAGTGTAGGCACAAATCAGCCCCAGCATTTT. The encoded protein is CAWSVGTNQPQHF.

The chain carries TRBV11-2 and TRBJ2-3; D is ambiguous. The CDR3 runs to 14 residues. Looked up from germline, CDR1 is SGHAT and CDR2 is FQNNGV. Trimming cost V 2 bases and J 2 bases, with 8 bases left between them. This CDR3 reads CASSLIWATDTQYF. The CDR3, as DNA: TGTGCCAGCAGCTTAATCTGGGCCACAGATACGCAGTATTTT. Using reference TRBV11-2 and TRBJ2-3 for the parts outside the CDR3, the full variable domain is EAGVAQSPRYKIIEKRQSVAFWCNPISGHATLYWYQQILGQGPKLLIQFQNNGVVDDSQLPKDRFSAERLKGVDSTLKIQPAKLEDSAVYLCASSLIWATDTQYFGPGTRLTVL.

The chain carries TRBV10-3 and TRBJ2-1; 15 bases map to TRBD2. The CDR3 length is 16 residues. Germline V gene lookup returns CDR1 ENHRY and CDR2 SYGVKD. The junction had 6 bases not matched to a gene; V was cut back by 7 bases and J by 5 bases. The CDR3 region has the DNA TGTGCCATCAACGGACTAGCGGGGGGGAGAGACAATGAGCAGTTCTTC. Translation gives CAINGLAGGRDNEQFF.

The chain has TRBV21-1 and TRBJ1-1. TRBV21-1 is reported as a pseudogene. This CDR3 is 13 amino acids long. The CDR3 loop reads CASSSSRDPGAFF. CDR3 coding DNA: TGTGCCAGCAGCTCCTCCCGGGACCCAGGGGCTTTCTTT.

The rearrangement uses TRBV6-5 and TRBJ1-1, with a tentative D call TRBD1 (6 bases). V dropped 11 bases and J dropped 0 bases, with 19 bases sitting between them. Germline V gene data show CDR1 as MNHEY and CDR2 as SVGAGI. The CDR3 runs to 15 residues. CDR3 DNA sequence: TGTGCCGCACAACAGGGACACAACCTGAACACTGAAGCTTTCTTT. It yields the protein CAAQQGHNLNTEAFF.

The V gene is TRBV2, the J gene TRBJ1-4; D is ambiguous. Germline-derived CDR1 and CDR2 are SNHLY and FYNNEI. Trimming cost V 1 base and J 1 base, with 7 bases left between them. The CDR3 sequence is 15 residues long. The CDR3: CASSEGAVTNEKLFF. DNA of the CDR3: TGTGCCAGCAGTGAAGGGGCGGTAACTAATGAAAAACTGTTTTTT.

The CDR3 region is CASSPPRPNTEAFF. The CDR3 coding sequence is TGTGCCAGCAGTCCGCCCCGGCCGAACACTGAAGCTTTCTTT. The chain joins TRBV27 to TRBJ1-1; D is undetermined. The germline V gene has CDR1 MNHEY and CDR2 SMNVEV (reference sequence). The V end lost 5 bases, the J end lost 1 base, and 11 bases lay between the germline ends. The CDR3 consists of 14 residues.

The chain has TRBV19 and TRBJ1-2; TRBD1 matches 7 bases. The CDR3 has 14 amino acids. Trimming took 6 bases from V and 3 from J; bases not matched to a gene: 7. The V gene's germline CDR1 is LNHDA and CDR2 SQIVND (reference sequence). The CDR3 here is CASRQGQWDYGYTF. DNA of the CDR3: TGTGCCAGTAGGCAGGGACAGTGGGACTATGGCTACACCTTC.

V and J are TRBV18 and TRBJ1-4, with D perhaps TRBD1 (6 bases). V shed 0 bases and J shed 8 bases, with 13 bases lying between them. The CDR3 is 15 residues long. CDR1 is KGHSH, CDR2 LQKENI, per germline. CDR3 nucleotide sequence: TGTGCCAGCTCACCACCAAGGGGGACGGGGGAAAAACTGTTTTTT. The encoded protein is CASSPPRGTGEKLFF.

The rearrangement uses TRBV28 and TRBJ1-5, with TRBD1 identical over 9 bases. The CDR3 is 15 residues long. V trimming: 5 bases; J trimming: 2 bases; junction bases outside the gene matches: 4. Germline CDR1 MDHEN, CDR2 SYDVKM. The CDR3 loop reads CASSLRQGGNQPQHF. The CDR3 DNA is TGTGCCAGCAGTCTGCGACAGGGGGGCAATCAGCCCCAGCATTTT. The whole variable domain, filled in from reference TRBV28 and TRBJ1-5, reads DVKVTQSSRYLVKRTGEKVFLECVQDMDHENMFWYRQDPGLGLRLIYFSYDVKMKEKGDIPEGYSVSREKKERFSLILESASTNQTSMYLCASSLRQGGNQPQHFGDGTRLSIL.

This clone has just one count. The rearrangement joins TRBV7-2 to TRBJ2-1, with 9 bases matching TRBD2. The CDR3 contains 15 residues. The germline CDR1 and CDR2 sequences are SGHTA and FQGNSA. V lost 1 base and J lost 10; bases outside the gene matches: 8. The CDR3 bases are TGTGCCAGCAGCTTAGTTCCTAGCGGGGCCCAAGAGCAGTTCTTC. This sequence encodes CASSLVPSGAQEQFF.

CDR3 nucleotide sequence: TGTGCCAGCAGTGGTCAGGGGGACTATGGCTACACCTTC. Residues: CASSGQGDYGYTF. The V call is TRBV2, the J call TRBJ1-2, with 7 bases that match TRBD1. Germline values: CDR1 SNHLY, CDR2 FYNNEI. The CDR3 loop spans 13 amino acids. V was clipped by 4 bases and J by 3 bases; unmatched bases: 2.

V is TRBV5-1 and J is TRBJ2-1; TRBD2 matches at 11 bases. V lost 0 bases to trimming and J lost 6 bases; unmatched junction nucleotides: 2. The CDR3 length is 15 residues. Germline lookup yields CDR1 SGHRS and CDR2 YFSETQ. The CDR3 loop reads CASSLGGLAANEQFF. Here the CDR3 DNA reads TGCGCCAGCAGCTTGGGGGGACTAGCGGCCAATGAGCAGTTCTTC.

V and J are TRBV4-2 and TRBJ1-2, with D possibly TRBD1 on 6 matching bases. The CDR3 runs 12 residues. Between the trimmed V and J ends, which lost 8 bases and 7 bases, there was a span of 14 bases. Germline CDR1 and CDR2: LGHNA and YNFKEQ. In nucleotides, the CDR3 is TGTGCCAGCGGAACAGGGTCTTCTGGCTACACCTTC. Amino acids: CASGTGSSGYTF.

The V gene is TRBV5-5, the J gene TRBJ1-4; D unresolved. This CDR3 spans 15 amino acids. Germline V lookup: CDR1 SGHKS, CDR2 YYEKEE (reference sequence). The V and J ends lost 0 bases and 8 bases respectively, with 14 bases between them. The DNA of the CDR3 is TGTGCCAGCAGCTTGGGCAGCCTGGGTGGCGAAAAACTGTTTTTT. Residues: CASSLGSLGGEKLFF.

CDR3 loop: CASSVQENTEAFF. DNA for the CDR3: TGCGCCAGCAGTGTACAGGAGAACACTGAAGCTTTCTTT. V usage is TRBV10-1 and J usage is TRBJ1-1; weak D call: TRBD1 (5 bases). The CDR3 loop spans 13 amino acids. The ends were cut back, 4 bases at V and 1 base at J, with 7 bases in the middle. Germline V CDR1 and CDR2: WNHNN, SYGVQD (reference sequence).

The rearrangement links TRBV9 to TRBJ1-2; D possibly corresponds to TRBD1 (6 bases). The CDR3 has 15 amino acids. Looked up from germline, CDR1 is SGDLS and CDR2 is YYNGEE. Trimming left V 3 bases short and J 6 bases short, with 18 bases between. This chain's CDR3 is CASSGRTEHYNGYTF. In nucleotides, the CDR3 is TGTGCCAGCAGCGGTCGGACAGAACATTACAATGGCTACACCTTC. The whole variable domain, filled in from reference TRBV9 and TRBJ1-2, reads DSGVTQTPKHLITATGQRVTLRCSPRSGDLSVYWYQQSLDQGLQFLIQYYNGEERAKGNILERFSAQQFPDLHSELNLSSLELGDSALYFCASSGRTEHYNGYTFGSGTRLTVV.

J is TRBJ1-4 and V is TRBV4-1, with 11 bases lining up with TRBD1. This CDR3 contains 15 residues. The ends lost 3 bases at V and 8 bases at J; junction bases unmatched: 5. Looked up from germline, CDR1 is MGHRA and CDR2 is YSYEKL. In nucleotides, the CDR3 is TGCGCCAGCAGCCAGGGACAGGGGGAGTACGAAAAACTGTTTTTT. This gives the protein CASSQGQGEYEKLFF.

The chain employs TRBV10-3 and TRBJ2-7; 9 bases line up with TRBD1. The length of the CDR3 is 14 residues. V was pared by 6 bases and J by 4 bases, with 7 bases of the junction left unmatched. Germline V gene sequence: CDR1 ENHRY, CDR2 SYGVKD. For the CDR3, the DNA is TGTGCCATCAGAACGGGACAGGGAGGGTACGAGCAGTACTTC. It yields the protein CAIRTGQGGYEQYF.

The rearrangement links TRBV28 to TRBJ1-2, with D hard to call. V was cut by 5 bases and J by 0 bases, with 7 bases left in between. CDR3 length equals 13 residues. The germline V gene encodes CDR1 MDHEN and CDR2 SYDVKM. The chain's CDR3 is CASSPTTNYGYTF. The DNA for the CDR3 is TGTGCCAGCAGTCCTACAACTAACTATGGCTACACCTTC.

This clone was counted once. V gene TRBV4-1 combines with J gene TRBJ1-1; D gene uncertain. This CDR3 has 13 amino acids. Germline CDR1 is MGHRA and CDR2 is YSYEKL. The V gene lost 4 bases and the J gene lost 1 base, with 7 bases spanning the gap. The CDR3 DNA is TGCGCCAGCAGCCCGCCTCGGAACACTGAAGCTTTCTTT. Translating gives CASSPPRNTEAFF.

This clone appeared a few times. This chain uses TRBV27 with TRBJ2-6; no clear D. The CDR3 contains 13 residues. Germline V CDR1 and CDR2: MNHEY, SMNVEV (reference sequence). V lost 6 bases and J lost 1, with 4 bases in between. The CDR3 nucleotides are TGTGCCAGCAGAGGATCTGGGGCCAACGTCCTGACTTTC. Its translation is CASRGSGANVLTF.

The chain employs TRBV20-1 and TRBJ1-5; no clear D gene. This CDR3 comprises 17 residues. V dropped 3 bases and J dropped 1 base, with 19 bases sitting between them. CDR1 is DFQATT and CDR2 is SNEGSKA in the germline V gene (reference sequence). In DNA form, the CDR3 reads TGCAGTGCTAGTTTAATACCGAATATTATAAGCAATCAGCCCCAGCATTTT. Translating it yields CSASLIPNIISNQPQHF.

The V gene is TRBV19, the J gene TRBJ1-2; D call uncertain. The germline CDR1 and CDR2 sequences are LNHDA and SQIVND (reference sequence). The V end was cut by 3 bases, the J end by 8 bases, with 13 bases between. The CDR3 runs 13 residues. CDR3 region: CASSILQTSGYTF. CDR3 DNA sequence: TGTGCCAGTAGTATTTTACAGACTTCGGGCTACACCTTC.